This TCR beta chain is drawn from a study of cytomegalovirus exposure and HLA in healthy donors. For the study at large: Later analysis reported that the 130 or so validation repertoires shared the platform of the 600 to 750 first-cohort repertoires. Study-level points and caveats: Cytomegalovirus status was reportedly diagnosed by the classifier with high sensitivity and specificity. The study labeled fewer than 200 TCR beta chains cytomegalovirus-associated. The CMV antigen specificity of a few CMV-associated chains was confirmed through in vitro analysis.

Data came from immunoSEQ multiplex PCR; TCRdb stores just in-frame clones and leaves some out. The table has some 43,000 clones, about 94% seen once; the top ten hold about 5%. Per germline, CDR1 LNHDA and CDR2 SQIVND (reference sequence). J lost 5 bases, V lost 2 bases, and 0 bases had no gene match. The CDR3 extends over 14 amino acids. This clone was observed once. Its antigen is not known. This receptor was taken from a man in his late teens or twenties in good health and CMV-seronegative. The genes are TRBV19 and TRBJ2-4; 10 nucleotides line up with TRBD2. Sequenced: PBMCs. CDR3: CASSILAGENIQYF. The CDR3 region has the DNA TGTGCCAGTAGTATACTAGCGGGAGAAAACATTCAGTACTTC.